This T cell receptor beta chain is drawn from a study of CD8+ T cells in alopecia areata. Overall study findings and caveats: In scalp and blood during tofacitinib, many expanded lesional clones persisted.

RNA extraction was followed by reverse transcription into cDNA, which acted as the sequencing template. Sequencing was performed with immunoSEQ multiplex PCR; in TCRdb, only in-frame clones are kept and a portion is missing. The sample shows about 210,000 clones, around 43% of them seen only once. Trimming shortened V by 5 bases and J by 8 bases, and 19 bases separated the two germline ends. CDR1 and CDR2 (germline): SGHVS, FQNEAQ. The CDR3 is 15 amino acids. Notes on this clone: Its cognate antigen is unknown.

Treatment of the sample: oral pan-JAK inhibitor, 5-10 mg twice daily. The sample here was CD4+ T cells sorted from blood, taken at approximately week 39, from a patient treated with tofacitinib. This sequence originates from a human donor with alopecia areata. The chain links TRBV7-8 to TRBJ2-1; the D gene is possibly TRBD1 (7 bases). CDR3 sequence reads: CASSAGRGAFDEQFF. The CDR3 coding sequence is TGTGCCAGCAGCGCAGGCAGGGGGGCCTTCGATGAGCAGTTCTTC.